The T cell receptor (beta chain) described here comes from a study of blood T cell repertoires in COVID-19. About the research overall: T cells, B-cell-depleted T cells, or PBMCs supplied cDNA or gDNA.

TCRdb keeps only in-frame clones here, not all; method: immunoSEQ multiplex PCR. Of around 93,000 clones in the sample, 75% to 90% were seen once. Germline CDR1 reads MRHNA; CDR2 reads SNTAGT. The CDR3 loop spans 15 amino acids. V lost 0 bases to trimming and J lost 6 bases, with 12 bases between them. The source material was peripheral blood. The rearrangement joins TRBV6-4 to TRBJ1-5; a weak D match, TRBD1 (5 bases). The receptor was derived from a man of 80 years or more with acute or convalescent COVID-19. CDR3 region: CASSDSKGRGQPQHF. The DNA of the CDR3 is TGTGCCAGCAGTGACTCGAAGGGGAGGGGTCAGCCCCAGCATTTT.